What follows are 21 T cell receptor beta chains derived from one specimen sequenced in a study of T cells in Graves' hyperthyroidism and ophthalmopathy. Researchers took RNA transcripts and amplified the TCR beta CDR3 regions from them. When the TCR CDR3 underwent first-round RT-PCR, the HTBI primer set was used. TCRdb processed the multiplex PCR reads anew with MiXCR; each CDR3 protein has one entry. This table has fewer than 450,000 distinct CDR3 sequences, approximately 17% appearing once. Sequenced: blood. These receptors all stem from a woman between 25 and 40 years old with Graves' hyperthyroidism that later progressed to Graves' ophthalmopathy.

This clonotype was seen many times. The chain combines TRBV27 with TRBJ1-2, with 7 bases aligning to TRBD1. The CDR3 has 15 amino acids. The germline V gene encodes CDR1 MNHEY and CDR2 SMNVEV (reference sequence). The V and J ends lost 6 bases and 3 bases, in that order; junction bases with no gene match: 10. As DNA, the CDR3 is TGTGCCAGCAGCTCGGGACAGACCTCTTACTATGGCTACACCTTC. Translated, it gives CASSSGQTSYYGYTF.

In its sample, this clonotype was seen many times. This sequence joins TRBV27 and TRBJ1-4; tentatively, D is TRBD1 (5 bases). The germline V and J ends were trimmed by 2 bases and 3 bases, with 7 bases remaining between them. Germline loops: CDR1 MNHEY, CDR2 SMNVEV (reference sequence). CDR3 size: 14 residues. The CDR3 sequence is CASSLQGANEKLFF. In nucleotides, the CDR3 is TGTGCCAGCAGTTTACAGGGTGCTAATGAAAAACTGTTTTTT.

This clonotype was counted many times. V and J are TRBV7-9 and TRBJ1-1; D unresolved. V was trimmed by 1 base and J by 4 bases, leaving 10 bases between them. CDR3 length: 14 residues. The germline gives CDR1 SEHNR, CDR2 FQNEAQ (reference sequence). In DNA, the CDR3 is TGTGCCAGCAGCTTAGGTCCCGGGCCCACTGAAGCTTTCTTT. It codes for CASSLGPGPTEAFF. The variable domain in full, completed from reference TRBV7-9 and TRBJ1-1, reads DTGVSQNPRHKITKRGQNVTFRCDPISEHNRLYWYRQTLGQGPEFLTYFQNEAQLEKSRLLSDRFSAERPKGSFSTLEIQRTEQGDSAMYLCASSLGPGPTEAFFGQGTRLTVV.

There are a few counts of this clonotype. J is TRBJ1-1 and V is TRBV5-1, with D possibly TRBD1 on 6 matching bases. The CDR3 runs 15 residues. CDR1 is SGHRS, CDR2 YFSETQ, per germline. Trimming left V 5 bases short and J 0 bases short, with 14 bases between. CDR3 loop: CASRRTQGMNTEAFF. The CDR3 nucleotides read TGCGCCAGCAGGAGGACACAGGGAATGAACACTGAAGCTTTCTTT. Drawing the rest from reference TRBV5-1 and TRBJ1-1, the complete variable domain is KAGVTQTPRYLIKTRGQQVTLSCSPISGHRSVSWYQQTPGQGLQFLFEYFSETQRNKGNFPGRFSGRQFSNSRSEMNVSTLELGDSALYLCASRRTQGMNTEAFFGQGTRLTVV.

This clonotype was counted a few times. The chain is built from TRBV5-1 and TRBJ2-3; 12 nucleotides agree with TRBD1. Looked up from germline, CDR1 is SGHRS and CDR2 is YFSETQ. CDR3 length: 16 residues. After removal of 5 bases from V and 4 bases from J, the junction contained 8 bases not matched to a gene. DNA of the CDR3: TGCGCCAGCAGAACTCTAGGGACAGGGGGCGCAGATACGCAGTATTTT. This gives the protein CASRTLGTGGADTQYF.

This clonotype showed up just a few times. J is TRBJ2-7 and V is TRBV20-1; the D gene could be TRBD1 or TRBD2 (5 bases each). The CDR3 is 13 residues long. Per germline, CDR1 DFQATT and CDR2 SNEGSKA (reference sequence). The V gene lost 1 base and the J gene lost 9 bases, with 16 bases spanning the gap. In nucleotides, the CDR3 is TGCAGTGCTAGAGGGGCCATGGGACGAGGGCAGTACTTC. It specifies CSARGAMGRGQYF.

The V gene is TRBV4-1, the J gene TRBJ1-5, with D possibly matching TRBD1 (5 bases). The germline CDR1 and CDR2 sequences are MGHRA and YSYEKL. V dropped 0 bases and J dropped 6 bases, with 15 bases sitting between them. This CDR3 spans 16 amino acids. The CDR3 sequence: CASSQDGSGGGQPQHF. Written as DNA, the CDR3 is TGCGCCAGCAGCCAAGACGGAAGCGGGGGTGGTCAGCCCCAGCATTTT.

This clonotype was seen repeatedly, ten times or more. This rearrangement joins TRBV6-1 to TRBJ2-7; TRBD1 matches 8 bases. In germline, CDR1 is MNHNS, CDR2 SASEGT. V was pared by 3 bases and J by 4 bases, with 8 bases of the junction left unmatched. The CDR3 runs to 15 residues. CDR3 in amino acids: CASSDISGGAYEQYF. As DNA, the CDR3 is TGTGCCAGCAGTGATATATCAGGGGGCGCGTACGAGCAGTACTTC.

This clonotype was found many times. The chain employs TRBV25-1 and TRBJ2-7; D is unclear. Germline V lookup: CDR1 MGHDK, CDR2 SYGVNS. This CDR3 contains 13 residues. V lost 1 base and J lost 5, with 9 bases in between. CDR3 sequence reads: CASSEFGRNEQYF. DNA for the CDR3: TGTGCCAGCAGTGAATTCGGGCGTAACGAGCAGTACTTC.

The table lists this clonotype with many counts. V is TRBV28 and J is TRBJ1-4; 8 nucleotides agree with TRBD1. The CDR3 is made up of 16 amino acids. Germline values: CDR1 MDHEN, CDR2 SYDVKM. Trimming cost V 3 bases and J 4 bases; bases outside gene matches: 7. The CDR3 reads CASSFQGAGNNEKLFF. CDR3 coding DNA: TGTGCCAGCAGTTTCCAGGGGGCGGGAAATAATGAAAAACTGTTTTTT.

Turning to this clonotype: A single base separates this from a much larger clone, so it may be a read error. The chain uses TRBV6-5 and TRBJ1-2; D gene ambiguous. Germline values: CDR1 MNHEY, CDR2 SVGAGI. The CDR3 spans 15 residues. The CDR3 region is CACSSIPGPNYGYTF. The CDR3, as DNA: TGTGCCTGCAGTTCCATCCCGGGTCCAAACTATGGCTACACCTTC.

This clonotype was seen more than once but under ten times. The chain carries TRBV20-1 and TRBJ2-5; 7 nucleotides align to TRBD2. Trimming removed 1 base from V and 1 base from J; junction bases left unmatched: 3. The CDR3 extends over 14 amino acids. Germline CDR1 is DFQATT and CDR2 is SNEGSKA (reference sequence). The CDR3: CSARAGTIQETQYF. CDR3 sequence (DNA): TGCAGTGCTAGAGCCGGGACTATCCAAGAGACCCAGTACTTC.

In its sample, this clonotype was seen many times. The chain employs TRBV6-2 or TRBV6-3 and TRBJ2-7, with D perhaps matching TRBD2 (6 bases). Looked up from germline, CDR1 is MNHEY and CDR2 is SVGEGT. CDR3 length: 16 residues. V lost 2 bases and J lost 0, with 14 bases in between. The chain's CDR3 is CASSYTPSLASYEQYF. The CDR3 nucleotides read TGTGCCAGCAGTTACACCCCCTCACTAGCCTCCTACGAGCAGTACTTC.

The chain employs TRBV14 and TRBJ1-2; 8 bases match TRBD1. This CDR3 is 14 amino acids long. Germline V CDR1 and CDR2: SGHDN, FVKESK. Trimming cost V 2 bases and J 7 bases; bases outside gene matches: 6. The CDR3: CASSQLTGGSGYTF. The CDR3 DNA reads as TGTGCCAGCAGCCAACTTACAGGGGGTAGTGGCTACACCTTC.

This clonotype was found many times. V usage is TRBV20-1 and J usage is TRBJ1-2; 8 positions match TRBD1. The CDR3 sequence is 13 residues long. In germline, CDR1 is DFQATT, CDR2 SNEGSKA (reference sequence). The V segment lost 1 base and the J segment 4 bases; nucleotides outside the gene matches: 2. The CDR3 DNA reads TGCAGTGCTAGAGGACAGGGGACCTATGGCTACACCTTC. This codes for CSARGQGTYGYTF.

This clonotype was found many times. The chain carries TRBV10-3 and TRBJ1-1; tentatively, D is TRBD1 (6 bases). This CDR3 comprises 14 residues. V lost 2 bases to trimming and J lost 7 bases, with 14 bases between them. CDR1 and CDR2 from the germline V gene are ENHRY and SYGVKD. CDR3 nucleotide sequence: TGTGCCATCAGTGAGGACAGGACTTCCAGTGAAGCTTTCTTT. Translated, it gives CAISEDRTSSEAFF.

The sample holds many counts of this clonotype. This chain connects TRBV18 to TRBJ1-1; D uncertain. Trimming took 1 base from V and 2 from J, leaving 11 bases between them. The germline V gene has CDR1 KGHSH and CDR2 LQKENI. CDR3 length: 15 amino acids. CDR3 sequence reads: CASSPLGAGNTEAFF. The CDR3 DNA reads as TGTGCCAGCTCACCACTTGGCGCGGGAAACACTGAAGCTTTCTTT.

This clonotype was detected ten times or more. V and J are TRBV5-1 and TRBJ2-7, with 8 bases that match TRBD1. Germline V gene lookup returns CDR1 SGHRS and CDR2 YFSETQ. The CDR3 covers 15 residues. Trimming removed 2 bases from V and 0 bases from J; junction bases left unmatched: 4. The CDR3 spells CASSLWTGPSYEQYF. The DNA of the CDR3 is TGCGCCAGCAGCTTATGGACAGGGCCCTCCTACGAGCAGTACTTC.

The V call is TRBV9, the J call TRBJ1-2, with 9 bases matching TRBD1. CDR1 SGDLS and CDR2 YYNGEE come from the germline V gene. The CDR3 is 14 residues long. V dropped 0 bases and J dropped 5; count of bases not matched to a gene: 2. The CDR3 region is CASSVGQGEYGYTF. As DNA, the CDR3 is TGTGCCAGCAGCGTAGGACAGGGGGAGTATGGCTACACCTTC.

The chain has TRBV5-1 and TRBJ2-2, with TRBD1 matching over 11 bases. The CDR3 is 15 residues long. The germline V gene has CDR1 SGHRS and CDR2 YFSETQ. V lost 4 bases, J lost 8 bases, and 7 bases stayed unmatched. CDR3 nucleotide sequence: TGCGCCAGCAGCCCCGGGACAGGGGGAATAGGGGAGCTGTTTTTT. It is translated as CASSPGTGGIGELFF.

The chain combines TRBV5-8 with TRBJ2-3, with TRBD2 matching 10 bases. The CDR3 is made up of 16 amino acids. V was pared by 2 bases and J by 5 bases, with 8 bases of the junction left unmatched. From germline, CDR1 is SGHTS and CDR2 YDEGEE. The CDR3 sequence: CASSLKLAGIVDTQYF. DNA for the CDR3: TGTGCCAGCAGCTTAAAACTAGCGGGAATTGTAGATACGCAGTATTTT.